Below, one TCR beta chain is given with its context. The sample is drawn from a study of blood T cell repertoires in COVID-19. Whole-study context: Sources were T cells, B-cell-depleted T cells, or PBMCs; the material itself was cDNA or gDNA.

The CDR3 has 13 residues. The germline V gene encodes CDR1 SGHDT and CDR2 YYEEEE. Deletions cut 2 bases from V and 4 bases from J, with 7 bases between. Authors' analysis steps: Amplified reference gene primers provided the basis for estimating nucleated cell counts. TCRdb's copy holds only in-frame clones and misses some; the assay was immunoSEQ multiplex PCR. The V and J calls and clone size are taken from that table; D and trimming were inferred from the DNA. The repertoire consists of approximately 130,000 clones, with around 85% occurring once and the leading ten covering roughly 4%. The receptor was isolated from a human donor in a cohort sampled during active COVID-19. The gene calls are TRBV5-6 and TRBJ1-5; D not certain. The specimen sequenced was peripheral blood. CDR3 residues: CASSFTGNQPQHF. CDR3 nucleotide sequence: TGTGCCAGCAGCTTTACGGGGAATCAGCCCCAGCATTTT.